Shown below are 21 T cell receptor beta chains from a single sample sequenced in a study of neurological immune-mediated disorders. TCRdb analysed the 5' RACE reads with MiXCR anew, one entry per CDR3 protein. The sample holds some 86,000 distinct CDR3 sequences; 2.5% to 3% are singletons and the top ten take 1.1%. The sample comprised PBMCs. These receptor sequences come from a woman aged 30 to 39 with multiple sclerosis.

In its sample, this clonotype was seen many times. V and J are TRBV12-3 or TRBV12-4 and TRBJ1-5, with D maybe TRBD1 (6 bases). This CDR3 is 15 amino acids long. The V end lost 5 bases, the J end lost 0 bases, and 11 bases lay between the germline ends. CDR3 sequence (DNA): TGTGCCAGCAGTCCACAGGGAGATAGCAATCAGCCCCAGCATTTT. Protein product: CASSPQGDSNQPQHF.

This clonotype was counted ten times or more. This chain joins TRBV7-9 and TRBJ1-4; unclear D gene. Germline CDR1 is SEHNR and CDR2 is FQNEAQ (reference sequence). The CDR3 length is 13 residues. V lost 5 bases and J lost 6, with 10 bases in between. The CDR3 coding sequence is TGTGCCAGCAGCCGCGGACTTGATGAAAAACTGTTTTTT. Its protein product is CASSRGLDEKLFF.

This clonotype was counted ten times or more. The chain carries TRBV20-1 and TRBJ1-5, with TRBD1 identical over 9 bases. The CDR3 runs 15 residues. Germline V lookup: CDR1 DFQATT, CDR2 SNEGSKA (reference sequence). Trimming cost V 0 bases and J 7 bases; bases outside gene matches: 7. CDR3 sequence reads: CSARDQGQGLQPQHF. The DNA of the CDR3 is TGCAGTGCTAGAGATCAAGGACAGGGGCTCCAGCCCCAGCATTTT.

In its sample, this clonotype was seen many times. The chain is built from TRBV18 and TRBJ1-1; D is unclear. This CDR3 contains 15 residues. CDR1 is KGHSH and CDR2 is LQKENI in the germline V gene. The ends were cut back, 2 bases at V and 1 base at J, with 11 bases in the middle. The CDR3: CASSPWEETNTEAFF. CDR3 coding DNA: TGTGCCAGCTCACCATGGGAAGAAACGAACACTGAAGCTTTCTTT.

This clonotype appeared many times. The chain combines TRBV27 with TRBJ2-7, with 13 bases aligning to TRBD2. The CDR3 sequence is 14 residues long. V lost 8 bases to trimming and J lost 7 bases; unmatched junction nucleotides: 8. From germline, CDR1 is MNHEY and CDR2 SMNVEV (reference sequence). The CDR3 sequence is CASGTSGRAREQYF. The DNA of the CDR3 is TGTGCCAGCGGAACTAGCGGGAGGGCAAGGGAGCAGTACTTC.

This clonotype was recorded many times. The V call is TRBV7-8, the J call TRBJ2-3; D gene unclear. CDR1 is SGHVS and CDR2 is FQNEAQ in the germline V gene. The CDR3 is 14 amino acids. Trimming cost V 0 bases and J 4 bases, with 8 bases left between them. In DNA form, the CDR3 reads TGTGCCAGCAGCTTAGCCCAAGGGCCAGATACGCAGTATTTT. This translates into CASSLAQGPDTQYF.

This clonotype was counted many times. V and J are TRBV10-3 and TRBJ2-1; TRBD2 aligns across 14 bases. Per germline, CDR1 ENHRY and CDR2 SYGVKD. The CDR3 spans 19 residues. J gave up 6 bases and V 2 bases, and 12 bases lay outside the gene matches. CDR3 in DNA: TGTGCCATCAGTGAGGAGGGACTAGCGGGAGTCTTATTCCGCAATGAGCAGTTCTTC. This codes for CAISEEGLAGVLFRNEQFF.

This clonotype was detected many times. The rearrangement joins TRBV29-1 to TRBJ1-1; TRBD1 might be the D (5 bases). V lost 8 bases, J lost 5 bases, and 21 bases lay in between. CDR1 SQVTM and CDR2 ANQGSEA come from the germline V gene. CDR3 size: 14 residues. Here the CDR3 DNA reads TGCAGCTACAAGGGTGGGGCGGAGAAAACTGAAGCTTTCTTT. Amino acid sequence: CSYKGGAEKTEAFF.

This clonotype was counted many times. The CDR3 nucleotides read TGTGCCAGCAGCTTAGCGATGGTAAGAAGGGAGAAGGGAAGCTCCTACAATGAGCAGTTCTTC. Protein sequence: CASSLAMVRREKGSSYNEQFF. The gene calls are TRBV7-8 and TRBJ2-1; weak D call: TRBD2 (5 bases). Trimming stripped 0 bases from V and 0 bases from J, with 24 bases between. This CDR3 region has 21 residues. Germline values: CDR1 SGHVS, CDR2 FQNEAQ.

This clonotype occurred many times. This rearrangement joins TRBV20-1 to TRBJ2-2, with 7 bases aligning to TRBD2. Germline CDR1 DFQATT, CDR2 SNEGSKA (reference sequence). The CDR3 length is 16 residues. Trimming took 0 bases from V and 5 from J; bases not matched to a gene: 9. The chain's CDR3 is CSARDVYGRKTGELFF. DNA for the CDR3: TGCAGTGCTAGAGATGTTTACGGGAGGAAAACCGGGGAGCTGTTTTTT.

This clonotype has ten or more counts. DNA for the CDR3: TGTGCCAGCAGCCATAATGCAGGGAATGAGCAGTTCTTC. Translation: CASSHNAGNEQFF. V and J are TRBV3-1 and TRBJ2-1; a possible D gene is TRBD1 (5 bases). This CDR3 has 13 amino acids. CDR1 and CDR2 (germline): LGHDT, YNNKEL (reference sequence). Trimming took 3 bases from V and 7 from J, leaving 10 bases between them.

The sample holds many counts of this clonotype. The gene calls are TRBV4-3 and TRBJ1-1; 7 nucleotides line up with TRBD1. V lost 5 bases and J lost 7; bases outside the gene matches: 10. The CDR3 runs 14 residues. The germline V gene has CDR1 LGHNA and CDR2 YSLEER. CDR3 sequence reads: CASSGTGVAREAFF. The CDR3 DNA sequence: TGCGCCAGCAGCGGAACAGGGGTCGCTCGTGAAGCTTTCTTT.

This clonotype was detected many times. This chain joins TRBV5-5 and TRBJ1-2; D uncertain. Germline lookup yields CDR1 SGHKS and CDR2 YYEKEE (reference sequence). Trimming stripped 2 bases from V and 0 bases from J, with 11 bases between. This CDR3 contains 15 residues. CDR3: CASSLMNSANYGYTF. Written as DNA, the CDR3 is TGTGCCAGCAGCTTAATGAACAGCGCTAACTATGGCTACACCTTC.

This clonotype was seen repeatedly, ten times or more. V usage is TRBV24-1 and J usage is TRBJ2-5, with D possibly matching TRBD1 (6 bases). This CDR3 comprises 15 residues. Germline CDR1 is KGHDR and CDR2 is SFDVKD. V was clipped by 3 bases and J by 5 bases, with 15 bases between them. For the CDR3, the DNA is TGTGCCACCAGTGATCGGGATGCAGGGGTGGAGACCCAGTACTTC. This gives the protein CATSDRDAGVETQYF.

This clonotype was seen ten or more times. This chain connects TRBV20-1 to TRBJ2-3; a weak D match, TRBD1 (7 bases). This CDR3 comprises 13 residues. Trimming shortened V by 5 bases and J by 2 bases, and 11 bases separated the two germline ends. Germline CDR1 is DFQATT and CDR2 is SNEGSKA (reference sequence). For the CDR3, the DNA is TGCAGTGCTGCGGGACAGCTCACAGATACGCAGTATTTT. It encodes CSAAGQLTDTQYF.

This clonotype was counted at least ten times. CDR3 loop: CASSEVWDRAYEQYF. DNA for the CDR3: TGTGCCAGCAGTGAAGTTTGGGACAGGGCCTACGAGCAGTACTTC. The gene calls are TRBV2 and TRBJ2-7; 9 bases fit TRBD1. Looked up from germline, CDR1 is SNHLY and CDR2 is FYNNEI. The ends lost 1 base at V and 2 bases at J; junction bases unmatched: 3. The CDR3 spans 15 residues.

This clonotype was seen at least ten times. The rearrangement uses TRBV5-6 and TRBJ1-2; no reliable D call. The CDR3 is 15 amino acids. V was shortened by 1 base and J by 2 bases, with 12 bases between the two germline ends. Germline V gene sequence: CDR1 SGHDT, CDR2 YYEEEE. DNA of the CDR3: TGTGCCAGCAGCTTGTCCGGTTCTATCAACTATGGCTACACCTTC. Protein sequence: CASSLSGSINYGYTF.

The sample holds many counts of this clonotype. The genes are TRBV7-2 and TRBJ1-1, with no clear D. Trimming cost V 6 bases and J 4 bases, with 12 bases left between them. Germline lookup yields CDR1 SGHTA and CDR2 FQGNSA. There are 13 residues in the CDR3. CDR3 region: CASRRILGTEAFF. The DNA of the CDR3 is TGTGCCAGCAGGCGGATCTTGGGCACTGAAGCTTTCTTT.

This clonotype was observed many times. The chain uses TRBV20-1 and TRBJ2-7; D possibly corresponds to TRBD2 (6 bases). The CDR3 consists of 13 residues. Trimming stripped 5 bases from V and 2 bases from J, with 13 bases between. In germline, CDR1 is DFQATT, CDR2 SNEGSKA (reference sequence). The CDR3: CSASPAGTYEQYF. DNA for the CDR3: TGCAGTGCTTCCCCAGCGGGTACCTACGAGCAGTACTTC.

This clonotype was recorded at least ten times. This rearrangement joins TRBV12-3 or TRBV12-4 to TRBJ2-2; weak D call: TRBD2 (5 bases). The length of the CDR3 is 17 residues. V lost 5 bases to trimming and J lost 6 bases, with 22 bases between them. The CDR3 DNA reads as TGTGCCAGCAGTCCCCAGGCGGGCACCGGTTTCGCCGGGGAGCTGTTTTTT. Translating gives CASSPQAGTGFAGELFF.

This clonotype was detected many times. The genes are TRBV10-3 and TRBJ2-6; D is possibly TRBD1 or TRBD2 (6 bases each). V lost 4 bases, J lost 0 bases, and 19 bases lay in between. Germline V lookup: CDR1 ENHRY, CDR2 SYGVKD. The CDR3 contains 19 residues. CDR3 bases: TGTGCCATCAGTGGGCCTTATGGGGGGCCAAACTCTGGGGCCAACGTCCTGACTTTC. Its translation is CAISGPYGGPNSGANVLTF.